This T cell receptor beta chain was sequenced during a study of blood T cell repertoires in COVID-19. Method: immunoSEQ multiplex PCR; TCRdb's copy keeps in-frame clones and lacks some. Of fewer than 45,000 clones in the sample, approximately 80% were seen once. The sample holds one count of this clone. Per the germline V gene, CDR1 is KGHSH and CDR2 is LQKENI. The ends were cut back, 3 bases at V and 0 bases at J, with 9 bases in the middle. The CDR3 loop spans 15 amino acids. The receptor was derived from a man between 65 and 79 years old with acute or convalescent COVID-19. The chain couples TRBV18 to TRBJ1-3; weak D call: TRBD1 (5 bases). The sequenced sample consisted of peripheral blood. The CDR3 protein is CASSPIDSSGNTIYF. CDR3 DNA: TGTGCCAGCTCACCGATCGACAGCTCTGGAAACACCATATATTTT.